These T cell receptor beta chains were read from a single sample in a study of T-cell memory formation after mild COVID-19. Each CDR3 protein is one row after TCRdb ran MiXCR on the 5' RACE reads. The repertoire holds hundreds of thousands of distinct CDR3 sequences, less than 25% seen once, with 7.5% to 9.5% in the top ten. Sequencing input: PBMCs or a T cell subset sorted from them (not recorded which). These receptors were obtained from an adult woman who had mild COVID-19 (a few samples of this study predate the infection). Cell type and time point are not known. CDR3s include the opening cysteine and the closing phenylalanine or tryptophan. D genes are given only for firm matches. Only part of the rows carry a size: once, few, many, or a class if the clone is expanded.

D: NA; length: 16; size: once; J: TRBJ1-6; V: TRBV7-2; DNA: TGTGCCAGCAGCTTAGGAGTAAGGCGGAATAATTCACCCCTCCACTTT; CDR3: CASSLGVRRNNSPLHF
D: NA; length: 13; size: NA; J: TRBJ1-2; V: TRBV7-9; DNA: TGTGCCAGCAGTTCTGCCCCTAACTATGGCTACACCTTC; CDR3: CASSSAPNYGYTF
D: TRBD1; length: 17; size: many; J: TRBJ2-7; V: TRBV12-3/TRBV12-4; DNA: TGTGCCAGCAGTTTGGGGATGACGGGGACAGGGTCCTACGAGCAGTACTTC; CDR3: CASSLGMTGTGSYEQYF
D: NA; length: 15; size: few; J: TRBJ2-7; V: TRBV4-3; DNA: TGCGCCAGCAGCCGCCTAACAGGGTTCCCCTACGAGCAGTACTTC; CDR3: CASSRLTGFPYEQYF
D: TRBD2; length: 17; size: NA; J: TRBJ2-5; V: TRBV6-6; DNA: TGTGCCAGCAGTTACGGGTCGGGGGGGCCGGTTAGAGGAACCCAGTACTTC; CDR3: CASSYGSGGPVRGTQYF
D: NA; length: 20; size: NA; J: TRBJ2-2; V: TRBV24-1; DNA: TGTGCCACCAGTGACCGTAGACGACTTTCATACTACTCGAACACCGGGGAGCTGTTTTTT; CDR3: CATSDRRRLSYYSNTGELFF
D: TRBD1; length: 16; size: NA; J: TRBJ2-2; V: TRBV18; DNA: TGTGCCAGCTCATCGTTCGGGACAGGGTACGAAGGGGAGCTGTTTTTT; CDR3: CASSSFGTGYEGELFF
D: TRBD1; length: 14; size: NA; J: TRBJ2-3; V: TRBV29-1; DNA: TGCAGCGTTGGACAGGGGATTTGGACAGATACGCAGTATTTT; CDR3: CSVGQGIWTDTQYF
D: TRBD1; length: 14; size: NA; J: TRBJ2-7; V: TRBV12-3/TRBV12-4; DNA: TGTGCCAGCAGTGCTCGGGACAGGGGGGACGAGCAGTACTTC; CDR3: CASSARDRGDEQYF
D: NA; length: 17; size: NA; J: TRBJ2-5; V: TRBV12-3/TRBV12-4; DNA: TGTGCCAGCAGTTCGGGGGACATGGGCGGAAATGGGGAGACCCAGTACTTC; CDR3: CASSSGDMGGNGETQYF
D: TRBD1; length: 13; size: many; J: TRBJ2-7; V: TRBV7-9; DNA: TGTGCCAGCAGCTTATTCGGGACAGAAGAGCAGTACTTC; CDR3: CASSLFGTEEQYF
D: TRBD2; length: 15; size: NA; J: TRBJ2-1; V: TRBV4-1; DNA: TGCGCCAGCAGCCAAGTAAGCCTAGCGGGCAATGAGCAGTTCTTC; CDR3: CASSQVSLAGNEQFF
D: NA; length: 15; size: few; J: TRBJ2-7; V: TRBV27; DNA: TGTGCCAGCAGTCCCCACCCTAGCTTCCCCTACGAGCAGTACTTC; CDR3: CASSPHPSFPYEQYF
D: NA; length: 15; size: few; J: TRBJ1-1; V: TRBV18; DNA: TGTGCCAGCTCACCGGATTATAGGGGATCCACTGAAGCTTTCTTT; CDR3: CASSPDYRGSTEAFF
D: NA; length: 15; size: NA; J: TRBJ2-7; V: TRBV30; DNA: TGTGCCTGGAGTGTTAGGCCGGACGGGACCTACGAGCAGTACTTC; CDR3: CAWSVRPDGTYEQYF
D: NA; length: 13; size: NA; J: TRBJ1-2; V: TRBV9; DNA: TGTGCCAGCAGCGTAGAGGGCTTTTATGGCTACACCTTC; CDR3: CASSVEGFYGYTF
D: TRBD2; length: 11; size: many; J: TRBJ2-7; V: TRBV20-1; DNA: TGCAGTGCAGAGGGACTAGCCGAGCAGTACTTC; CDR3: CSAEGLAEQYF
D: NA; length: 19; size: NA; J: TRBJ1-1; V: TRBV6-8; DNA: TGTGCCAGCAGTTGGGAATTTTTTAAGGGGGGCCCGGGGGACACTGAAGCTTTCTTT; CDR3: CASSWEFFKGGPGDTEAFF
D: TRBD2; length: 16; size: many; J: TRBJ2-3; V: TRBV19; DNA: TGTGCCAGTAGTATACTAGCGGGAGAGGGGGCAGATACGCAGTATTTT; CDR3: CASSILAGEGADTQYF
D: NA; length: 14; size: few; J: TRBJ1-2; V: TRBV10-3; DNA: TGTGCCATCAGTGATTCGGGCTGGGAAGCTGGCTACACCTTC; CDR3: CAISDSGWEAGYTF
D: NA; length: 12; size: once; J: TRBJ2-7; V: TRBV29-1; DNA: TGCAGCGTTGGGGGGGTATCCTACGAGCAGTACTTC; CDR3: CSVGGVSYEQYF
D: NA; length: 13; size: NA; J: TRBJ1-5; V: TRBV20-1; DNA: TGCAGTGCCAATCAGAATAGCAATCAGCCCCAGCATTTT; CDR3: CSANQNSNQPQHF
D: NA; length: 13; size: NA; J: TRBJ2-7; V: TRBV7-9; DNA: TGTGCCAGCAGCTTTCACACCTCCTACGAGCAGTACTTC; CDR3: CASSFHTSYEQYF
D: NA; length: 15; size: many; J: TRBJ2-4; V: TRBV12-3/TRBV12-4; DNA: TGTGCCAGCAGCCCGGCACAGGTAGCCAAAAACATTCAGTACTTC; CDR3: CASSPAQVAKNIQYF
D: NA; length: 15; size: NA; J: TRBJ1-2; V: TRBV2; DNA: TGTGCCAGCAGTGAAGAGATACAAGGGGATCGTGGCTACACCTTC; CDR3: CASSEEIQGDRGYTF
D: TRBD1; length: 15; size: NA; J: TRBJ2-1; V: TRBV19; DNA: TGTGCCAGTAGTTCCCGGACAGGGGGAAACAATGAGCAGTTCTTC; CDR3: CASSSRTGGNNEQFF
D: TRBD2; length: 14; size: few; J: TRBJ2-1; V: TRBV13; DNA: TGTGCCAGCAGCTTTAGGGCGGGGGTCAATGAGCAGTTCTTC; CDR3: CASSFRAGVNEQFF
D: TRBD1; length: 15; size: few; J: TRBJ2-7; V: TRBV5-1; DNA: TGCGCCAGCAGCCCCGGACAGGGGGGATCCTACGAGCAGTACTTC; CDR3: CASSPGQGGSYEQYF
D: NA; length: 14; size: NA; J: TRBJ1-6; V: TRBV14; DNA: TGTGCCAGCAGCCAAGATCAGTTTGATTCACCCCTCCACTTT; CDR3: CASSQDQFDSPLHF
D: NA; length: 15; size: few; J: TRBJ2-1; V: TRBV29-1; DNA: TGCAGCGCTCAAGTCGTCGTGGACGGCTACAATGAGCAGTTCTTC; CDR3: CSAQVVVDGYNEQFF
D: TRBD1; length: 12; size: NA; J: TRBJ1-1; V: TRBV12-3/TRBV12-4; DNA: TGTGCCAGCAGTTTCTGGGACAGAGAAGCTTTCTTT; CDR3: CASSFWDREAFF
D: NA; length: 15; size: NA; J: TRBJ2-1; V: TRBV4-3; DNA: TGCGCCAGCAGCCAAGAGGGGGCTGCCTACAATGAGCAGTTCTTC; CDR3: CASSQEGAAYNEQFF
D: NA; length: 16; size: NA; J: TRBJ1-3; V: TRBV7-8; DNA: TGTGCCAGCAGCTCATCCGGGTCCACGGGTGGAAACACCATATATTTT; CDR3: CASSSSGSTGGNTIYF
D: NA; length: 13; size: few; J: TRBJ2-1; V: TRBV24-1; DNA: TGTGCCGTCAGGGGGCGGGGGTACAATGAGCAGTTCTTC; CDR3: CAVRGRGYNEQFF
D: TRBD2; length: 12; size: few; J: TRBJ2-4; V: TRBV9; DNA: TGTGCCAGCAGCGGGACTAGCGGTCCCTTATACTTC; CDR3: CASSGTSGPLYF
D: NA; length: 13; size: many; J: TRBJ1-2; V: TRBV7-9; DNA: TGTGCCAGCAGCGGCGCCGGGTCTCATGGCTACACCTTC; CDR3: CASSGAGSHGYTF
D: TRBD1; length: 15; size: NA; J: TRBJ2-1; V: TRBV7-3; DNA: TGTGCCAGCAGCATTGACAGGGGTGGCTACAATGAGCAGTTCTTC; CDR3: CASSIDRGGYNEQFF
D: TRBD2; length: 14; size: NA; J: TRBJ2-7; V: TRBV2; DNA: TGTGCCAGCAGGGAGCTGGGGGGGTCCTACGAGCAGTACTTC; CDR3: CASRELGGSYEQYF